Below are 24 T cell receptor beta chains sequenced from a single sample in a study of T-cell reconstitution after alpha-beta-depleted transplantation in children. The TCRbeta library incorporated unique molecular identifiers. Via MiXCR, TCRdb re-called the PCR reads, giving one row per CDR3 protein. The sample has nearly 400,000 distinct CDR3 sequences; about a fifth are singletons. The sequences come from PBMCs from the stem cell graft donor, collected from the stem cell graft. These receptors originate from a human donor who donated a stem cell graft to a child with acute myeloid leukemia.

This chain's CDR3 is CASTQANTGELFF. The CDR3 region has the DNA TGTGCCAGCACCCAGGCGAACACCGGGGAGCTGTTTTTT. The chain carries TRBV7-3 and TRBJ2-2; D gene uncertain. This CDR3 is built from 13 residues. The V and J ends lost 7 bases and 0 bases respectively, with 6 bases between them. Germline CDR1 is SGHTA and CDR2 is FQGTGA. Full variable domain (missing parts from reference TRBV7-3 and TRBJ2-2): GAGVSQTPSNKVTEKGKYVELRCDPISGHTALYWYRQSLGQGPEFLIYFQGTGAADDSGLPNDRFFAVRPEGSVSTLKIQRTERGDSAVYLCASTQANTGELFFGEGSRLTVL.

This clonotype appeared many times. J is TRBJ2-3 and V is TRBV6-4, with 8 positions matching TRBD2. With 4 bases clipped from V and 5 bases from J, the junction kept 2 bases outside the gene matches. Germline V gene sequence: CDR1 MRHNA, CDR2 SNTAGT. CDR3 length: 13 amino acids. CDR3 amino acids: CASSVTSEDTQYF. CDR3 DNA: TGTGCCAGCAGTGTGACTAGCGAAGATACGCAGTATTTT.

This sequence joins TRBV5-6 and TRBJ1-4; 12 nucleotides agree with TRBD1. The V and J ends lost 0 bases and 6 bases, in that order; junction bases with no gene match: 15. The CDR3 runs to 20 residues. Germline-derived CDR1 and CDR2 are SGHDT and YYEEEE. DNA for the CDR3: TGTGCCAGCAGCTTGGCCCCCGACCTCGGGACAGGGGGCGCGGATGAAAAACTGTTTTTT. This sequence encodes CASSLAPDLGTGGADEKLFF.

A few counts support this clonotype. CDR3 in amino acids: CSGGFSGDEQFF. The CDR3 nucleotides read TGCAGTGGGGGATTTAGCGGTGATGAGCAGTTCTTC. This chain links TRBV20-1 with TRBJ2-1; weak D call: TRBD2 (6 bases). This CDR3 region has 12 residues. V shed 7 bases and J shed 8 bases, with 15 bases lying between them. Germline V gene sequence: CDR1 DFQATT, CDR2 SNEGSKA (reference sequence).

This clonotype was seen many times. The CDR3 loop reads CATSEGRGATDTQYF. In DNA, the CDR3 is TGTGCCACCAGCGAAGGTCGGGGGGCGACAGATACGCAGTATTTT. V usage is TRBV24-1 and J usage is TRBJ2-3; TRBD2 might be the D (7 bases). Germline V gene sequence: CDR1 KGHDR, CDR2 SFDVKD. The CDR3 is made up of 15 amino acids. V lost 7 bases, J lost 3 bases, and 16 bases lay in between.

This clonotype was seen at least ten times. This rearrangement joins TRBV6-1 to TRBJ2-1, with 10 bases fitting TRBD2. CDR3 length: 14 residues. Germline values: CDR1 MNHNS, CDR2 SASEGT. V was pared by 7 bases and J by 1 base, with 1 base of the junction left unmatched. CDR3 protein: CASTSGSSYNEQFF. Here the CDR3 DNA reads TGTGCCAGCACTAGCGGGAGTTCCTACAATGAGCAGTTCTTC.

The chain couples TRBV7-9 to TRBJ2-5; possibly TRBD1 or TRBD2 for D (5 bases each). V shed 3 bases and J shed 5 bases, with 13 bases lying between them. The CDR3 extends over 14 amino acids. Germline CDR1 and CDR2: SEHNR and FQNEAQ (reference sequence). The CDR3 protein is CASSFPRGRETQYF. The CDR3 DNA sequence: TGTGCCAGCAGCTTTCCCCGGGGCCGGGAGACCCAGTACTTC.

This clonotype was seen more than once but under ten times. The V gene is TRBV5-1, the J gene TRBJ2-3, with 9 bases fitting TRBD2. With V trimmed by 0 bases and J by 6 bases, 8 bases remained unmatched. Looked up from germline, CDR1 is SGHRS and CDR2 is YFSETQ. The CDR3 is 16 amino acids. CDR3 bases: TGCGCCAGCAGCTTGGGGGTAGCGGGAGAGGCGGATACGCAGTATTTT. Amino acids: CASSLGVAGEADTQYF.

The rearrangement links TRBV29-1 to TRBJ2-7; D ambiguous. Per germline, CDR1 SQVTM and CDR2 ANQGSEA. This CDR3 comprises 11 residues. Deletions cut 2 bases from V and 6 bases from J, with 8 bases between. CDR3 amino acids: CSVEYRTEQYF. For the CDR3, the DNA is TGCAGCGTTGAATATAGAACCGAGCAGTACTTC.

V is TRBV7-6 and J is TRBJ2-7; perhaps TRBD1 as D (7 bases). Germline CDR1 and CDR2: SGHVS and FNYEAQ. Trimming cost V 1 base and J 5 bases, with 18 bases left between them. This CDR3 is 16 amino acids long. The CDR3 reads CASSLVQGGGTDEQYF. The DNA for the CDR3 is TGTGCCAGCAGCTTAGTTCAGGGGGGAGGAACCGACGAGCAGTACTTC.

The chain has TRBV6-2 or TRBV6-3 and TRBJ2-7, with D maybe TRBD1 (6 bases). The length of the CDR3 is 14 residues. Germline values: CDR1 MNHEY, CDR2 SVGEGT. V was trimmed by 2 bases and J by 3 bases, leaving 11 bases between them. The CDR3 DNA follows: TGTGCCAGCAGTTACGGCGCCAGGGGCTACGAGCAGTACTTC. Its protein is CASSYGARGYEQYF.

This clonotype has only a few counts. In DNA, the CDR3 is TGCAGTGCTAGAGGGCGTGGTGGGGAGACCCAGTACTTC. It yields the protein CSARGRGGETQYF. This chain joins TRBV20-1 and TRBJ2-5; D is uncertain. The germline V gene has CDR1 DFQATT and CDR2 SNEGSKA (reference sequence). V was shortened by 1 base and J by 5 bases, with 11 bases between the two germline ends. The CDR3 sequence is 13 residues long.

The chain links TRBV20-1 to TRBJ2-1, with D possibly being TRBD2 (6 bases). The CDR3 covers 15 residues. Germline V gene data show CDR1 as DFQATT and CDR2 as SNEGSKA (reference sequence). The ends were cut back, 0 bases at V and 8 bases at J, with 17 bases in the middle. The CDR3 DNA reads TGCAGTGCTAGAGATCGGCACCGGGGAGGCTATGAGCAGTTCTTC. This sequence encodes CSARDRHRGGYEQFF.

This clonotype was detected ten times or more. CDR3 amino acids: CSVALGQGDNEQFF. Written as DNA, the CDR3 is TGCAGCGTTGCTCTAGGACAGGGCGACAATGAGCAGTTCTTC. V gene TRBV29-1 combines with J gene TRBJ2-1; 8 bases are shared with TRBD1. This CDR3 spans 14 amino acids. After removal of 4 bases from V and 5 bases from J, the junction contained 7 bases not matched to a gene. The germline gives CDR1 SQVTM, CDR2 ANQGSEA.

V usage is TRBV24-1 and J usage is TRBJ1-5; no definite D call. The V end was cut by 4 bases, the J end by 2 bases, with 17 bases between. Germline loops: CDR1 KGHDR, CDR2 SFDVKD. The CDR3 loop spans 17 amino acids. The CDR3 protein is CATSDSLGDLGNQPQHF. The CDR3, as DNA: TGTGCCACCAGTGACAGCCTCGGGGATCTCGGCAATCAGCCCCAGCATTTT.

This clonotype was seen many times. The chain has TRBV20-1 and TRBJ2-7; weak D call: TRBD1 (6 bases). Deletions cut 1 base from V and 3 bases from J, with 13 bases between. In germline, CDR1 is DFQATT, CDR2 SNEGSKA (reference sequence). CDR3 length equals 14 residues. CDR3 residues: CSARVGRGGYEQYF. As DNA, the CDR3 is TGCAGTGCTAGAGTCGGCAGGGGCGGCTACGAGCAGTACTTC.

In its sample, this clonotype was seen many times. This chain links TRBV7-2 with TRBJ2-2; 7 bases match TRBD1. This CDR3 contains 13 residues. CDR1 and CDR2 (germline): SGHTA, FQGNSA. J was trimmed by 6 bases and V by 5 bases; bases with no gene match: 3. The DNA for the CDR3 is TGTGCCAGCAGCCCCCAGGGGGCCGGGGAGCTGTTTTTT. The encoded protein is CASSPQGAGELFF.

The chain uses TRBV29-1 and TRBJ2-1; 8 nucleotides agree with TRBD2. Germline loops: CDR1 SQVTM, CDR2 ANQGSEA. CDR3 length equals 15 residues. Losses at the gene ends were 1 base for V and 7 bases for J; bases not matched to a gene: 9. In DNA form, the CDR3 reads TGCAGCGTTGAAGGCCAGCGGGAGTCTCTAAATGAGCAGTTCTTC. Its protein product is CSVEGQRESLNEQFF.

A few counts support this clonotype. The V gene is TRBV4-2, the J gene TRBJ2-3; no firm D call. Germline loops: CDR1 LGHNA, CDR2 YNFKEQ. V lost 8 bases and J 1 base, leaving 7 bases between the germline ends. There are 12 residues in the CDR3. CDR3 bases: TGTGCCAGCGGGGTAGGCACAGATACGCAGTATTTT. It translates to CASGVGTDTQYF.

DNA of the CDR3: TGTGCCAGCAGCTTAGCCCCCAGATTCACTGAAGCTTTCTTT. Its protein is CASSLAPRFTEAFF. The genes are TRBV7-8 and TRBJ1-1; D gene ambiguous. V gave up 0 bases and J gave up 4 bases, with 9 bases separating them. CDR1 is SGHVS and CDR2 is FQNEAQ in the germline V gene. The CDR3 extends over 14 amino acids.

This sequence joins TRBV7-6 and TRBJ2-7; 9 bases are a match to TRBD1. The CDR3 totals 17 residues. Germline loops: CDR1 SGHVS, CDR2 FNYEAQ. V lost 1 base to trimming and J lost 3 bases; unmatched junction nucleotides: 10. CDR3 bases: TGTGCCAGCAGCTTAGGAGGTTCCGGGACAGGGATCTACGAGCAGTACTTC. The encoded protein is CASSLGGSGTGIYEQYF.

The CDR3 DNA sequence: TGCAGTGCTGTAAGTGGGAGGAACAATGAGCAGTTCTTC. Its protein is CSAVSGRNNEQFF. The chain combines TRBV20-1 with TRBJ2-1, with D possibly matching TRBD2 (6 bases). CDR3 length: 13 amino acids. Trimming took 5 bases from V and 5 from J, leaving 13 bases between them. Germline assignment: CDR1 DFQATT and CDR2 SNEGSKA (reference sequence).

This chain links TRBV15 with TRBJ1-2; no clear D gene. The CDR3 has 13 residues. Trimming removed 1 base from V and 1 base from J, with 4 bases in between. Germline-derived CDR1 and CDR2 are LNHNV and YYDKDF (reference sequence). DNA of the CDR3: TGTGCCACCAGCAGAGGCAGTAACTATGGCTACACCTTC. Translating gives CATSRGSNYGYTF.

This clonotype was counted at least ten times. The chain combines TRBV12-3 or TRBV12-4 with TRBJ2-3; 10 nucleotides agree with TRBD2. V lost 5 bases, J lost 2 bases, and 4 bases stayed unmatched. The CDR3 covers 15 residues. The CDR3 loop is CASSRSGRATDTQYF. As DNA, the CDR3 is TGTGCCAGCAGTCGGAGCGGGAGGGCCACAGATACGCAGTATTTT.